The 29 T cell receptor beta chains given below trace back to one sample, sequenced in a study of read filtering for tumor transcriptome and immune sequencing. From 400 to 450 ng of RNA, a library with molecular barcoded alpha/delta and beta/gamma adaptors was made. TCRdb reanalysed the reads using MiXCR and keeps one entry per CDR3 protein. Of about 38,000 distinct CDR3 sequences listed, 13% to 15% are singletons. The source material was a population of CD138-negative cells sorted from bone marrow. The origin of the receptors is a donor at least 40 years old with multiple myeloma.

As for this clonotype: No conserved phenylalanine or tryptophan ends this CDR3, so it is likely a read error. The CDR3 region is CASSPPRGVQETQYS. CDR3 nucleotides: TGTGCCAGCTCACCCCCCCGCGGGGTCCAAGAGACCCAGTACTCC. The chain is built from TRBV18 and TRBJ2-5, with a possible D match to TRBD2 (6 bases). CDR1 KGHSH and CDR2 LQKENI come from the germline V gene. V lost 3 bases and J lost 1, with 12 bases in between. This CDR3 contains 15 residues.

This clonotype has ten or more counts. The V and J genes are TRBV12-3 or TRBV12-4 and TRBJ1-1; D not resolved. V was cut by 3 bases and J by 4 bases, with 15 bases left in between. The CDR3 has 15 residues. CDR3 residues: CASSFYRGKGTEAFF. CDR3 nucleotides: TGTGCCAGCAGTTTCTACCGGGGTAAGGGCACTGAAGCTTTCTTT.

As concerns this clonotype: It may be a read error: a sequence one base away is much more abundant. V usage is TRBV6-6 and J usage is TRBJ2-2, with TRBD2 matching 11 bases. This CDR3 is 16 amino acids long. The germline gives CDR1 MNHNY, CDR2 SVGAGI (reference sequence). The CDR3 region is CACSFIAGGPAGELFF. DNA of the CDR3: TGTGCCTGCAGTTTCATAGCGGGGGGGCCGGCCGGGGAGCTGTTTTTT.

Only a few counts were recorded for this clonotype. This could be a read error, since a much larger clone is one nucleotide away. The J gene is TRBJ2-3, the V gene TRBV6-2 or TRBV6-3, with 9 bases matching TRBD2. The length of the CDR3 is 10 residues. The germline gives CDR1 MNHEY, CDR2 SVGEGT. The CDR3 region has the DNA TGTGCGCCGGGACTAGCTAAGCAGTATTTT. Translated, it gives CAPGLAKQYF.

As concerns this clonotype: With a far larger clone one base away, a read error is the likely cause. The rearrangement uses TRBV7-2 and TRBJ2-1, with no clear D. Germline CDR1 is SGHTA and CDR2 is FQGNSA. V was shortened by 0 bases and J by 6 bases, with 12 bases between the two germline ends. CDR3 size: 15 residues. CDR3 protein: CASSLAADDCNEQFF. DNA of the CDR3: TGTGCCAGCAGCTTAGCGGCAGACGACTGCAATGAGCAGTTCTTC.

This clonotype was counted ten times or more. The chain recombines TRBV6-2 or TRBV6-3 with TRBJ1-1, with a tentative D call TRBD1 (6 bases). Trimming took off 7 bases at V and 7 bases at J, with 13 bases between the two ends. This CDR3 spans 12 amino acids. Germline V gene sequence: CDR1 MNHEY, CDR2 SVGEGT. The CDR3 loop is CASNRGGSEAFF. For the CDR3, the DNA is TGTGCCAGCAACCGAGGGGGGAGTGAAGCTTTCTTT.

The V and J genes are TRBV7-9 and TRBJ2-1; D may match TRBD1 or TRBD2 (5 bases each). Germline V gene data show CDR1 as SEHNR and CDR2 as FQNEAQ (reference sequence). Trimming left V 2 bases short and J 15 bases short, with 17 bases between. The CDR3 has 13 residues. CDR3 in amino acids: CASSLRGTPFPFF. The CDR3 coding sequence is TGTGCCAGCAGCTTACGTGGGACCCCCTTCCCGTTCTTC.

This clonotype is a singleton in its sample. A far bigger clonotype differs at one base, so this is likely a read error. The rearrangement links TRBV20-1 to TRBJ1-6, with D perhaps TRBD1 (5 bases). There are 13 residues in the CDR3. The germline CDR1 and CDR2 sequences are DFQATT and SNEGSKA (reference sequence). Here the CDR3 DNA reads TGCAGTCAATTTACAGGAGTATGGACTGAAGCTCTCTTT. Protein sequence: CSQFTGVWTEALF.

The V call is TRBV2, the J call TRBJ2-1, with D possibly matching TRBD1 (6 bases). This CDR3 is 11 amino acids long. The germline V gene has CDR1 SNHLY and CDR2 FYNNEI. The V end was cut by 8 bases, the J end by 5 bases, with 7 bases between. Here the CDR3 reads CASQGNNEQFF. Written as DNA, the CDR3 is TGTGCCAGCCAGGGGAACAATGAGCAGTTCTTC.

This clonotype was seen at least ten times. The chain is built from TRBV6-6 and TRBJ2-3, with D unclear. The V end lost 5 bases, the J end lost 5 bases, and 5 bases lay between the germline ends. CDR1 and CDR2 from the germline V gene are MNHNY and SVGAGI (reference sequence). The CDR3 is 11 residues long. The chain's CDR3 is CASSPVDTQYF. The CDR3 nucleotides are TGTGCCAGCAGTCCGGTAGATACGCAGTATTTT.

This clonotype was seen at least ten times. This may arise from a read error, as a much more abundant clone is one base away. This chain uses TRBV27 with TRBJ1-4; TRBD1 matches 8 bases. Germline V gene data show CDR1 as MNHEY and CDR2 as SMNVEV (reference sequence). The CDR3 sequence is 13 residues long. The CDR3 DNA reads as TGTGCCAGCAGTGGACAGGGAGGGGAAAAACGGTTTTTT. Translated: CASSGQGGEKRFF. Full variable domain (rest looked up from reference TRBV27 and TRBJ1-4): EAQVTQNPRYLITVTGKKLTVTCSQNMNHEYMSWYRQDPGLGLRQIYYSMNVEVTDKGDVPEGYKVSRKEKRNFPLILESPSPNQTSLYFCASSGQGGEKRFFGSGTQLSVL.

This clonotype was observed at least ten times. The chain has TRBV19 and TRBJ1-4, with D possibly being TRBD1 (6 bases). From germline, CDR1 is LNHDA and CDR2 SQIVND (reference sequence). This CDR3 is 15 amino acids long. Trimming cost V 6 bases and J 6 bases, with 17 bases left between them. CDR3 amino acids: CASSGPWTADEKLFF. CDR3 coding DNA: TGTGCCAGTAGCGGGCCTTGGACAGCGGATGAAAAACTGTTTTTT.

The genes are TRBV3-1 and TRBJ2-2; no definite D call. Per germline, CDR1 LGHDT and CDR2 YNNKEL (reference sequence). This CDR3 has 12 residues. Trimming pared 8 bases from V and 3 bases from J, leaving 7 bases between. The CDR3 DNA is TGTGCCAGCGGTTCTTACACCGGGGAGCTGTTTTTT. Its protein product is CASGSYTGELFF.

The table lists this clonotype with many counts. This chain joins TRBV4-3 and TRBJ2-1; D may be TRBD2 (5 bases). The V gene's germline CDR1 is LGHNA and CDR2 YSLEER. This CDR3 contains 17 residues. V was trimmed by 0 bases and J by 4 bases, leaving 16 bases between them. DNA of the CDR3: TGCGCCAGCAGCCAAGATCTTATAGGACTCCCTTACAATGAGCAGTTCTTC. Protein sequence: CASSQDLIGLPYNEQFF.

This clonotype was seen repeatedly, ten times or more. CDR3 in DNA: TGCGCCAGCAGCTTCGACCCTACAGGGCCCGGCACAGATACGCAGTATTTT. Translated, it gives CASSFDPTGPGTDTQYF. V and J are TRBV5-1 and TRBJ2-3; tentative D call: TRBD1 (6 bases). CDR1 SGHRS and CDR2 YFSETQ come from the germline V gene. V was pared by 2 bases and J by 1 base, with 17 bases between. The CDR3 runs 17 residues.

In this sample, this clonotype turned up many times. The chain links TRBV3-1 to TRBJ2-7; no clear D gene. The germline V and J ends were trimmed by 4 bases and 0 bases, with 7 bases remaining between them. Germline V CDR1 and CDR2: LGHDT, YNNKEL (reference sequence). CDR3 length: 13 residues. CDR3 nucleotide sequence: TGTGCCAGCAGCCCCCCGTACTCCTACGAGCAGTACTTC. This codes for CASSPPYSYEQYF.

A word on this clonotype: Germline is not matched at one junction end, which may reflect a read error. The gene calls are TRBV4-1 and TRBJ1-1; a possible D gene is TRBD1 (6 bases). The germline gives CDR1 MGHRA, CDR2 YSYEKL. This CDR3 has 14 residues. CDR3 region: CASSRPQGNTEALF. CDR3 sequence (DNA): TGCGCCAGCAGCCGCCCGCAGGGGAACACTGAAGCTCTCTTT.

This clonotype has only a few counts. This chain joins TRBV5-1 and TRBJ2-5; D assignment may be TRBD1 or TRBD2 (5 bases each). V lost 0 bases to trimming and J lost 4 bases, with 13 bases between them. This CDR3 is 15 amino acids long. Germline V lookup: CDR1 SGHRS, CDR2 YFSETQ. The CDR3 DNA sequence: TGCGCCAGCAGCTTGGCCCAAAGGGACGGAGAGACCCAGTACTTC. Protein: CASSLAQRDGETQYF.

Ten or more counts support this clonotype. The V call is TRBV7-9, the J call TRBJ2-2; unclear D gene. The CDR3 contains 14 residues. Trimming cost V 4 bases and J 1 base, with 7 bases left between them. CDR1 SEHNR and CDR2 FQNEAQ come from the germline V gene (reference sequence). This CDR3 reads CASSSDVNTGELFF. The CDR3 region has the DNA TGTGCCAGCAGCTCCGACGTGAACACCGGGGAGCTGTTTTTT.

The table lists this clonotype with many counts. The rearrangement links TRBV7-9 to TRBJ1-2, with D perhaps TRBD1 (6 bases). The length of the CDR3 is 16 residues. The V gene's germline CDR1 is SEHNR and CDR2 FQNEAQ (reference sequence). The ends were cut back, 5 bases at V and 7 bases at J, with 23 bases in the middle. The CDR3 nucleotides read TGTGCCAGCAGCCAATTCCGAGGACAGATCTCTCTTGGCTACACCTTC. Amino acids: CASSQFRGQISLGYTF.

This clonotype was detected ten times or more. The chain joins TRBV28 to TRBJ2-7; D remains ambiguous. Germline-derived CDR1 and CDR2 are MDHEN and SYDVKM. V lost 2 bases and J lost 5, with 16 bases in between. The CDR3 runs to 15 residues. In nucleotides, the CDR3 is TGTGCCAGCAGTTTAACGAGCCCCCGGCGAAACGAGCAGTACTTC. It translates to CASSLTSPRRNEQYF.

This clonotype was seen at least ten times. The chain couples TRBV7-2 to TRBJ1-2; D is unresolved. V was trimmed by 3 bases and J by 0 bases, leaving 5 bases between them. The CDR3 is 13 amino acids. The V gene's germline CDR1 is SGHTA and CDR2 FQGNSA. The CDR3 is CASSFEANYGYTF. The CDR3 nucleotides read TGTGCCAGCAGCTTTGAAGCTAACTATGGCTACACCTTC.

This clonotype was counted ten times or more. CDR3: CASPLPGHQETQYF. CDR3 bases: TGTGCCAGCCCGCTACCGGGACACCAAGAGACCCAGTACTTC. This chain uses TRBV18 with TRBJ2-5; either TRBD1 or TRBD2 may fit D (5 bases each). V shed 8 bases and J shed 0 bases, with 13 bases lying between them. The length of the CDR3 is 14 residues. Per the germline V gene, CDR1 is KGHSH and CDR2 is LQKENI.

In regard to this clonotype: A far more abundant clone sits one base away, making this likely a read error. This chain joins TRBV6-5 and TRBJ1-5, with D possibly TRBD1 on 5 matching bases. Trimming removed 8 bases from V and 4 bases from J, with 15 bases in between. Germline CDR1 and CDR2: MNHEY and SVGAGI. The CDR3 contains 14 residues. The CDR3 spells CASSFAGWNQPQHF. In DNA, the CDR3 is TGTGCCAGCTCATTCGCAGGGTGGAATCAGCCCCAGCATTTT.

This clonotype showed up many times. The chain uses TRBV7-9 and TRBJ1-5; unclear D gene. The CDR3 spans 14 residues. V gave up 5 bases and J gave up 0 bases, with 8 bases separating them. Germline CDR1 is SEHNR and CDR2 is FQNEAQ (reference sequence). The CDR3 loop is CASSKDGSNQPQHF. In DNA, the CDR3 is TGTGCCAGCAGCAAGGACGGTAGCAATCAGCCCCAGCATTTT.

This clonotype has a count of ten or more. For the CDR3, the DNA is TGTGCCAGCAGTTCACCGGGACAGGGCGTGTACGAGCAGTACTTC. Translated: CASSSPGQGVYEQYF. J is TRBJ2-7 and V is TRBV27; the match to TRBD1 covers 9 bases. J gave up 4 bases and V 4 bases, and 8 bases lay outside the gene matches. The CDR3 runs 15 residues. CDR1 MNHEY and CDR2 SMNVEV come from the germline V gene (reference sequence).

This clonotype showed up many times. CDR3 protein: CASSLVGPRGTEAFF. DNA of the CDR3: TGTGCCAGCAGCTTAGTTGGACCACGCGGGACTGAAGCTTTCTTT. The chain links TRBV7-9 to TRBJ1-1; D is undetermined. CDR1 SEHNR and CDR2 FQNEAQ come from the germline V gene (reference sequence). The V end was cut by 1 base, the J end by 5 bases, with 14 bases between. The CDR3 covers 15 residues.

There are many counts of this clonotype. This chain links TRBV7-2 with TRBJ2-1, with no clear D. In germline, CDR1 is SGHTA, CDR2 FQGNSA. V was shortened by 3 bases and J by 10 bases, with 10 bases between the two germline ends. CDR3 length: 12 residues. DNA for the CDR3: TGTGCCAGCAGCTTTGCCGCTCCCGAGCAGTTCTTC. It encodes CASSFAAPEQFF.

There are many counts of this clonotype. The CDR3 DNA reads as TGTGCCAGCAGCTTAGGGGCAGCCCGGTTCACTGAAGCTTTCTTT. This codes for CASSLGAARFTEAFF. The gene calls are TRBV7-8 and TRBJ1-1; D uncertain. The CDR3 totals 15 residues. The germline V gene encodes CDR1 SGHVS and CDR2 FQNEAQ. Trimming removed 1 base at V and 4 bases at J, with 13 bases between.